The rows below give T cell receptor beta chains drawn from one sample of a study of blood T cell repertoires in COVID-19. TCRdb's table, derived via immunoSEQ multiplex PCR, lists solely in-frame clones and lacks some. The table records roughly 250,000 clones, 88% of them present only once. The sample was PBMCs or T cells enriched from blood (not recorded which). The receptors here all came from a woman aged 40 to 49 who had been exposed to COVID-19. Both conserved end residues are part of each CDR3. A D gene is named only where the DNA matches it firmly. Rows give clone size only sometimes, using once, few, many, or a class for an expanded clone.

J gene: TRBJ2-5; V gene: TRBV7-3; D gene: .; CDR3 length: 13; clone size: .; CDR3 protein: CASSAVIQETQYF; CDR3 DNA: TGTGCCAGCAGCGCAGTAATCCAAGAGACCCAGTACTTC
J gene: TRBJ1-1; V gene: TRBV29-1; D gene: TRBD1; CDR3 length: 13; clone size: .; CDR3 protein: CSVRGTGNTEAFF; CDR3 DNA: TGCAGCGTTCGGGGGACAGGGAACACTGAAGCTTTCTTT
J gene: TRBJ2-2; V gene: TRBV5-1; D gene: TRBD1; CDR3 length: 14; clone size: .; CDR3 protein: CAGSPGQGTGELFF; CDR3 DNA: TGCGCCGGGTCACCGGGACAGGGGACCGGGGAGCTGTTTTTT
J gene: TRBJ1-5; V gene: TRBV6-5; D gene: TRBD1; CDR3 length: 13; clone size: .; CDR3 protein: CASMTGSNQPQHF; CDR3 DNA: TGTGCCAGCATGACAGGGAGCAATCAGCCCCAGCATTTT
J gene: TRBJ2-7; V gene: TRBV5-4; D gene: .; CDR3 length: 16; clone size: .; CDR3 protein: CASSPFPGEFSYEQYF; CDR3 DNA: TGTGCCAGCAGCCCCTTTCCCGGAGAATTCTCCTACGAGCAGTACTTC
J gene: TRBJ1-2; V gene: TRBV30; D gene: .; CDR3 length: 15; clone size: .; CDR3 protein: CAWSVLVTGLYGYTF; CDR3 DNA: TGTGCCTGGAGTGTGCTCGTGACGGGGTTATATGGCTACACCTTC
J gene: TRBJ2-3; V gene: TRBV24-1; D gene: .; CDR3 length: 11; clone size: .; CDR3 protein: CATSEVDTQYF; CDR3 DNA: TGTGCCACCAGCGAGGTAGATACGCAGTATTTT
J gene: TRBJ1-4; V gene: TRBV5-1; D gene: .; CDR3 length: 15; clone size: .; CDR3 protein: CASSLRGWGDEKLFF; CDR3 DNA: TGTGCCAGCAGCTTGAGGGGGTGGGGAGATGAAAAACTGTTTTTT
J gene: TRBJ1-2; V gene: TRBV19; D gene: .; CDR3 length: 14; clone size: .; CDR3 protein: CASSPRRRDDGYTF; CDR3 DNA: TGTGCCAGTAGTCCCCGTAGGAGGGATGATGGCTACACCTTC
J gene: TRBJ2-5; V gene: TRBV7-2; D gene: .; CDR3 length: 14; clone size: .; CDR3 protein: CASSFWRGQETQYF; CDR3 DNA: TGTGCCAGCAGCTTCTGGAGGGGCCAAGAGACCCAGTACTTC
J gene: TRBJ1-5; V gene: TRBV29-1; D gene: TRBD1; CDR3 length: 14; clone size: .; CDR3 protein: CSAQVGTDNQPQHF; CDR3 DNA: TGCAGCGCCCAGGTGGGGACAGACAATCAGCCCCAGCATTTT
J gene: TRBJ1-6; V gene: TRBV9; D gene: .; CDR3 length: 17; clone size: .; CDR3 protein: CASSAFNRDRRDSPLHF; CDR3 DNA: TGTGCCAGCAGCGCCTTCAACCGGGACCGGAGGGATTCACCCCTCCACTTT
J gene: TRBJ2-3; V gene: TRBV19; D gene: TRBD1; CDR3 length: 13; clone size: once; CDR3 protein: CASVDRGTDTQYF; CDR3 DNA: TGTGCCAGCGTCGACAGGGGTACAGATACGCAGTATTTT
J gene: TRBJ2-1; V gene: TRBV4-3; D gene: TRBD1; CDR3 length: 16; clone size: .; CDR3 protein: CASSQEMGQGHNEQFF; CDR3 DNA: TGCGCCAGCAGCCAAGAGATGGGACAGGGCCACAATGAGCAGTTCTTC
J gene: TRBJ1-2; V gene: TRBV7-9; D gene: .; CDR3 length: 13; clone size: .; CDR3 protein: CASGQREDYGYTF; CDR3 DNA: TGTGCCAGCGGACAAAGGGAGGACTATGGCTACACCTTC
J gene: TRBJ2-1; V gene: TRBV5-5; D gene: .; CDR3 length: 16; clone size: .; CDR3 protein: CASGRGPDRITNEQFF; CDR3 DNA: TGTGCCAGCGGACGAGGGCCCGATAGAATTACCAATGAGCAGTTCTTC
J gene: TRBJ2-2; V gene: TRBV12-5; D gene: TRBD1; CDR3 length: 19; clone size: .; CDR3 protein: CASGLGNIRTGTNTGELFF; CDR3 DNA: TGTGCTAGTGGTTTGGGGAATATCCGGACAGGGACGAACACCGGGGAGCTGTTTTTT
J gene: TRBJ1-2; V gene: TRBV3-1/TRBV3-2; D gene: TRBD1; CDR3 length: 15; clone size: .; CDR3 protein: CATRDRGNTNYGYTF; CDR3 DNA: TGTGCCACCCGGGACAGGGGAAATACTAACTATGGCTACACCTTC
J gene: TRBJ2-1; V gene: TRBV7-9; D gene: .; CDR3 length: 12; clone size: .; CDR3 protein: CASRSSGNEQFF; CDR3 DNA: TGTGCCAGCAGGAGCTCCGGCAATGAGCAGTTCTTC
J gene: TRBJ1-3; V gene: TRBV7-8; D gene: .; CDR3 length: 15; clone size: .; CDR3 protein: CASRPKLFSGNTIYF; CDR3 DNA: TGTGCCAGCAGACCAAAGCTTTTCTCTGGAAACACCATATATTTT
J gene: TRBJ2-7; V gene: TRBV4-3; D gene: TRBD1; CDR3 length: 16; clone size: .; CDR3 protein: CASSQGSARGRDEQYF; CDR3 DNA: TGCGCCAGCAGCCAGGGATCCGCCAGGGGGCGTGACGAGCAGTACTTC
J gene: TRBJ2-3; V gene: TRBV3-1/TRBV3-2; D gene: TRBD1; CDR3 length: 16; clone size: .; CDR3 protein: CASSHFDRGSSDTQYF; CDR3 DNA: TGTGCCAGCAGCCATTTCGACAGGGGATCGTCAGATACGCAGTATTTT
J gene: TRBJ1-5; V gene: TRBV28; D gene: .; CDR3 length: 14; clone size: .; CDR3 protein: CASSLLGSNQPQHF; CDR3 DNA: TGTGCCAGCAGTTTACTGGGCTCGAATCAGCCCCAGCATTTT
J gene: TRBJ1-1; V gene: TRBV10-3; D gene: TRBD1; CDR3 length: 13; clone size: .; CDR3 protein: CAISPGQGTEAFF; CDR3 DNA: TGTGCCATCAGTCCAGGACAGGGGACTGAAGCTTTCTTT
J gene: TRBJ1-1; V gene: TRBV21-1; D gene: .; CDR3 length: 16; clone size: .; CDR3 protein: CASSKSCRRRNTEAFF; CDR3 DNA: TGTGCCAGCAGCAAGTCATGCAGGAGGCGGAACACTGAAGCTTTCTTT
J gene: TRBJ1-2; V gene: TRBV7-9; D gene: .; CDR3 length: 13; clone size: few; CDR3 protein: CASSLGRQEGYTF; CDR3 DNA: TGTGCCAGCAGCTTAGGCCGACAGGAGGGCTACACCTTC
J gene: TRBJ1-3; V gene: TRBV13; D gene: TRBD1; CDR3 length: 17; clone size: .; CDR3 protein: CASSSWDRANSGNTIYF; CDR3 DNA: TGTGCCAGCAGCTCCTGGGACAGAGCTAACTCTGGAAACACCATATATTTT
J gene: TRBJ2-3; V gene: TRBV20-1; D gene: TRBD2; CDR3 length: 16; clone size: .; CDR3 protein: CSASLEASGGTDTQYF; CDR3 DNA: TGCAGTGCTAGTCTTGAGGCCAGCGGGGGCACAGATACGCAGTATTTT
J gene: TRBJ1-4; V gene: TRBV7-9; D gene: .; CDR3 length: 16; clone size: .; CDR3 protein: CASSPILGRAGEKLFF; CDR3 DNA: TGTGCCAGCAGCCCTATCCTCGGCAGGGCTGGTGAAAAACTGTTTTTT
J gene: TRBJ1-2; V gene: TRBV6-5; D gene: .; CDR3 length: 14; clone size: .; CDR3 protein: CASSYRQGTYGYTF; CDR3 DNA: TGTGCCAGCAGTTACAGGCAGGGAACCTATGGCTACACCTTC
J gene: TRBJ2-2; V gene: TRBV19; D gene: TRBD1; CDR3 length: 17; clone size: .; CDR3 protein: CASSKASGGPNTGELFF; CDR3 DNA: TGTGCCAGTAGTAAGGCCTCAGGGGGCCCGAACACCGGGGAGCTGTTTTTT
J gene: TRBJ1-3; V gene: TRBV2; D gene: TRBD1; CDR3 length: 14; clone size: .; CDR3 protein: CASSERGLGNTIYF; CDR3 DNA: TGTGCCAGCAGTGAAAGGGGGCTCGGAAACACCATATATTTT
J gene: TRBJ1-1; V gene: TRBV4-2; D gene: .; CDR3 length: 17; clone size: once; CDR3 protein: CASSQVGGAPTNTEAFF; CDR3 DNA: TGTGCCAGCAGCCAAGTTGGGGGGGCCCCTACGAACACTGAAGCTTTCTTT
J gene: TRBJ2-5; V gene: TRBV30; D gene: .; CDR3 length: 13; clone size: .; CDR3 protein: CAWSGSYRETQYF; CDR3 DNA: TGTGCCTGGAGCGGTAGCTATCGCGAGACCCAGTACTTC
J gene: TRBJ1-1; V gene: TRBV5-1; D gene: TRBD1; CDR3 length: 19; clone size: .; CDR3 protein: CASRKWSTTGGVLNTEAFF; CDR3 DNA: TGTGCCAGCAGAAAGTGGTCCACTACAGGGGGCGTGTTGAACACTGAAGCTTTCTTT
J gene: TRBJ1-2; V gene: TRBV6-1; D gene: .; CDR3 length: 13; clone size: .; CDR3 protein: CASSETGDGGYTF; CDR3 DNA: TGTGCCAGCAGTGAAACGGGGGATGGGGGCTACACCTTC
J gene: TRBJ1-6; V gene: TRBV14; D gene: TRBD1; CDR3 length: 18; clone size: .; CDR3 protein: CASSQAAARTGVNSPLHF; CDR3 DNA: TGTGCCAGCAGCCAAGCCGCCGCAAGGACAGGAGTTAATTCACCCCTCCACTTT
J gene: TRBJ2-2; V gene: TRBV4-1; D gene: .; CDR3 length: 17; clone size: .; CDR3 protein: CASSRHAKTGNTGELFF; CDR3 DNA: TGCGCCAGCAGCCGGCATGCGAAAACAGGGAACACCGGGGAGCTGTTTTTT
J gene: TRBJ2-1; V gene: TRBV7-2; D gene: TRBD2; CDR3 length: 16; clone size: .; CDR3 protein: CASSLVAGGLYNEQFF; CDR3 DNA: TGTGCCAGCAGCTTAGTGGCGGGAGGGTTATACAATGAGCAGTTCTTC
J gene: TRBJ1-4; V gene: TRBV2; D gene: TRBD1; CDR3 length: 15; clone size: .; CDR3 protein: CASSKTGAEGEKLFF; CDR3 DNA: TGTGCCAGCAGCAAGACAGGGGCGGAAGGAGAAAAACTGTTTTTT
J gene: TRBJ1-6; V gene: TRBV7-2; D gene: TRBD1; CDR3 length: 16; clone size: .; CDR3 protein: CASSQGQEHYNSPLHF; CDR3 DNA: TGTGCCAGCAGCCAAGGACAGGAGCACTATAATTCACCCCTCCACTTT
J gene: TRBJ1-5; V gene: TRBV18; D gene: .; CDR3 length: 14; clone size: .; CDR3 protein: CASSPPLVGGRQHF; CDR3 DNA: TGTGCCAGCTCACCACCTCTAGTGGGGGGGCGCCAGCATTTT
J gene: TRBJ2-2; V gene: TRBV24-1; D gene: .; CDR3 length: 13; clone size: .; CDR3 protein: CATSGGVTGELFF; CDR3 DNA: TGTGCCACCAGTGGCGGTGTCACCGGGGAGCTGTTTTTT
J gene: TRBJ1-2; V gene: TRBV15; D gene: .; CDR3 length: 15; clone size: .; CDR3 protein: CATSNPARGNYGYTF; CDR3 DNA: TGTGCCACCAGCAACCCGGCCCGAGGGAACTATGGCTACACCTTC
J gene: TRBJ2-1; V gene: TRBV25-1; D gene: TRBD2; CDR3 length: 14; clone size: few; CDR3 protein: CASSAGVRHNEQFF; CDR3 DNA: TGTGCCAGCAGCGCGGGAGTTCGCCACAATGAGCAGTTCTTC
J gene: TRBJ2-2; V gene: TRBV28; D gene: TRBD2; CDR3 length: 15; clone size: .; CDR3 protein: CASSSSGSTTGELFF; CDR3 DNA: TGTGCCAGCAGTTCTAGCGGGAGTACCACCGGGGAGCTGTTTTTT
J gene: TRBJ2-3; V gene: TRBV7-8; D gene: .; CDR3 length: 13; clone size: .; CDR3 protein: CASSEVATDTQYF; CDR3 DNA: TGTGCCAGCAGCGAAGTGGCTACAGATACGCAGTATTTT
J gene: TRBJ2-2; V gene: TRBV19; D gene: TRBD2; CDR3 length: 18; clone size: .; CDR3 protein: CASSIRAGGQRNTGELFF; CDR3 DNA: TGTGCCAGTAGTATTAGAGCGGGAGGCCAGAGGAACACCGGGGAGCTGTTTTTT
J gene: TRBJ2-1; V gene: TRBV27; D gene: TRBD2; CDR3 length: 18; clone size: once; CDR3 protein: CASSSRGLAESSYNEQFF; CDR3 DNA: TGTGCCAGCAGTTCCCGCGGACTAGCGGAAAGCTCCTACAATGAGCAGTTCTTC
J gene: TRBJ2-5; V gene: TRBV28; D gene: TRBD2; CDR3 length: 17; clone size: once; CDR3 protein: CASSFLAGGPYQETQYF; CDR3 DNA: TGTGCCAGCAGTTTTCTAGCGGGGGGACCGTACCAAGAGACCCAGTACTTC
J gene: TRBJ1-5; V gene: TRBV10-3; D gene: TRBD1; CDR3 length: 15; clone size: .; CDR3 protein: CAISEGTGGDQPQHF; CDR3 DNA: TGTGCCATCAGTGAAGGGACAGGGGGCGATCAGCCCCAGCATTTT
J gene: TRBJ2-1; V gene: TRBV5-8; D gene: TRBD2; CDR3 length: 15; clone size: once; CDR3 protein: CASSSRDYRRGEQFF; CDR3 DNA: TGTGCCAGCAGCTCCCGGGACTACCGGAGGGGTGAGCAGTTCTTC
J gene: TRBJ1-6; V gene: TRBV27; D gene: .; CDR3 length: 13; clone size: once; CDR3 protein: CASSPQYNSPLHF; CDR3 DNA: TGTGCCAGCAGTCCACAATATAATTCACCCCTCCACTTT
J gene: TRBJ2-7; V gene: TRBV7-2; D gene: TRBD1; CDR3 length: 12; clone size: .; CDR3 protein: CASSLQGYEQYF; CDR3 DNA: TGTGCCAGCAGTTTACAGGGGTACGAGCAGTACTTC
J gene: TRBJ2-7; V gene: TRBV11-2; D gene: TRBD1; CDR3 length: 15; clone size: .; CDR3 protein: CASSLGQGGLNEQYF; CDR3 DNA: TGTGCCAGCAGCTTAGGACAGGGGGGGTTGAACGAGCAGTACTTC
J gene: TRBJ2-1; V gene: TRBV10-3; D gene: TRBD1; CDR3 length: 16; clone size: .; CDR3 protein: CAISESLSGGRNEQFF; CDR3 DNA: TGTGCCATCAGTGAGTCGTTATCAGGGGGCCGCAATGAGCAGTTCTTC
J gene: TRBJ2-7; V gene: TRBV30; D gene: TRBD1; CDR3 length: 15; clone size: .; CDR3 protein: CAWQKMGQISYEQYF; CDR3 DNA: TGTGCCTGGCAGAAGATGGGACAGATTTCCTACGAGCAGTACTTC
J gene: TRBJ1-5; V gene: TRBV12-3/TRBV12-4; D gene: .; CDR3 length: 12; clone size: .; CDR3 protein: CASSFWGQPQHF; CDR3 DNA: TGTGCCAGCAGTTTTTGGGGCCAGCCCCAGCATTTT
J gene: TRBJ2-1; V gene: TRBV28; D gene: TRBD2; CDR3 length: 16; clone size: .; CDR3 protein: CASSQTGTRTLNEQFF; CDR3 DNA: TGTGCCAGCAGTCAAACCGGGACTAGGACACTCAATGAGCAGTTCTTC
J gene: TRBJ1-1; V gene: TRBV5-4; D gene: .; CDR3 length: 16; clone size: .; CDR3 protein: CASSLGQGRVNTEAFF; CDR3 DNA: TGTGCCAGCAGCTTGGGGCAGGGGAGGGTCAACACTGAAGCTTTCTTT